This T cell receptor (beta chain) was profiled in a study of read filtering for tumor transcriptome and immune sequencing. Study-level points and caveats: The sorted CD138-negative fraction was a mixed bone marrow immune population, not purified T cells.

This library used approximately 0.4 ug RNA and molecular barcoded adaptors spanning alpha/delta and beta/gamma chains. TCRdb itself ran the reads through MiXCR, one entry per CDR3 protein. The table has about 39,000 distinct CDR3 sequences, about 13% seen once; the top ten hold 6% to 7%. This clonotype appeared a few times. Its specificity is unknown. The length of the CDR3 is 11 residues. Germline CDR1 reads DFQATT; CDR2 reads SNEGSKA (reference sequence). Trimming stripped 6 bases from V and 3 bases from J, with 9 bases between. This clonotype was sampled from a donor aged 40 or older with multiple myeloma. The V and J genes are TRBV20-1 and TRBJ2-7, with D maybe TRBD1 (5 bases). Source material: a population of CD138-negative cells sorted from bone marrow. In nucleotides, the CDR3 is TGCAGTGCCTTGGACAACTACGAGCAGTACTTC. Translating it yields CSALDNYEQYF.